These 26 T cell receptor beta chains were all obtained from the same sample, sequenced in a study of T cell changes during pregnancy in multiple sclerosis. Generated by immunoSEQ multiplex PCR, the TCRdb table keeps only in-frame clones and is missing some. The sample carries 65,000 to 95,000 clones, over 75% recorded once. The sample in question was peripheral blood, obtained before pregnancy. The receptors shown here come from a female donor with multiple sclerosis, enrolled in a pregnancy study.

The CDR3 sequence: CASTLTSGFYTQYF. The DNA of the CDR3 is TGTGCCAGCACGCTGACTAGCGGATTTTATACGCAGTATTTT. The chain employs TRBV2 and TRBJ2-3; 9 bases map to TRBD2. Trimming removed 7 bases from V and 7 bases from J; junction bases left unmatched: 9. The CDR3 sequence is 14 residues long. The germline V gene has CDR1 SNHLY and CDR2 FYNNEI.

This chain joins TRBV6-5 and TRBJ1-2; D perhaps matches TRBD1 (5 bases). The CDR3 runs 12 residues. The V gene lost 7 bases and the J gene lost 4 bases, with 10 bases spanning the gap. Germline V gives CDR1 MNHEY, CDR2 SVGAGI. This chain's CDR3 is CASTQGFYGYTF. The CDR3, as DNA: TGTGCCAGCACGCAGGGTTTCTATGGCTACACCTTC.

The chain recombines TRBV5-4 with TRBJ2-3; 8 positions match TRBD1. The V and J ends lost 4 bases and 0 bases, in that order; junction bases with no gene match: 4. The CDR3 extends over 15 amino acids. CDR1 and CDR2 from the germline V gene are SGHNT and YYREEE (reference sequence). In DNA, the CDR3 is TGTGCCAGCAGCCCGGACAGGGTAAGCACAGATACGCAGTATTTT. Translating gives CASSPDRVSTDTQYF.

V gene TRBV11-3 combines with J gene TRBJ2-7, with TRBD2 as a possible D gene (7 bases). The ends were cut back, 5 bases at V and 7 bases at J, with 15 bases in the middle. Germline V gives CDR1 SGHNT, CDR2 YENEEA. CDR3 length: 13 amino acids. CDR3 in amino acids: CASSKRGAGEQYF. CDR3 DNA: TGTGCCAGCAGCAAACGGGGGGCGGGAGAGCAGTACTTC.

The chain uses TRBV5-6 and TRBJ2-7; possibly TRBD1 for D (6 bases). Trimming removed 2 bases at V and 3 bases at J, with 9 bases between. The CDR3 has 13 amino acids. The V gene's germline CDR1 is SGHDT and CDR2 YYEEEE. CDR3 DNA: TGTGCCAGCAGCTTAGACAGGCTCTACGAGCAGTACTTC. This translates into CASSLDRLYEQYF.

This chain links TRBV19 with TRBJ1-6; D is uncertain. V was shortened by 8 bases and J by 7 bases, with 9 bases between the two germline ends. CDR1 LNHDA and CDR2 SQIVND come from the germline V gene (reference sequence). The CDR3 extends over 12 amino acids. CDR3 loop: CASGLRNSPLHF. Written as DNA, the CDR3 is TGTGCCAGTGGACTGAGGAATTCACCCCTCCACTTT.

CDR3 nucleotides: TGTGCCAGCAGCCCGGGACTAGCGGGGGGAAACAATGAGCAGTTCTTC. Residues: CASSPGLAGGNNEQFF. The chain carries TRBV5-5 and TRBJ2-1; TRBD2 matches at 15 bases. The CDR3 consists of 16 residues. After removal of 4 bases from V and 5 bases from J, the junction contained 4 bases not matched to a gene. Germline CDR1 reads SGHKS; CDR2 reads YYEKEE (reference sequence).

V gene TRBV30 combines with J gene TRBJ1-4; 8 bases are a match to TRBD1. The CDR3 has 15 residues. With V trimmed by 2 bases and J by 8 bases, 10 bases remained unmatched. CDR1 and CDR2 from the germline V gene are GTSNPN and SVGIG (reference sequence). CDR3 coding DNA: TGTGCCTGGAGTCCCGGACAGGGATTGAGGGAAAAACTGTTTTTT. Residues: CAWSPGQGLREKLFF.

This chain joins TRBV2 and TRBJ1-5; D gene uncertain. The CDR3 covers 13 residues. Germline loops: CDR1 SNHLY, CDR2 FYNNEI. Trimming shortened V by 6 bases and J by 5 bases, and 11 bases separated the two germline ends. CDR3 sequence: CASSPLPDQPQHF. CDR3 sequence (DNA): TGTGCCAGCAGCCCCCTCCCGGATCAGCCCCAGCATTTT.

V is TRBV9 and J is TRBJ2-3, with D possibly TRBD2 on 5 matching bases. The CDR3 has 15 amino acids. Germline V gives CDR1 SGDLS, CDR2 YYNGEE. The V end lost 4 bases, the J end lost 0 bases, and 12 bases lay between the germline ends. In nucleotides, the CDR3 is TGTGCCAGCAGCACTGGACTTACTAGCACAGATACGCAGTATTTT. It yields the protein CASSTGLTSTDTQYF.

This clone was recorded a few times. CDR3 loop: CASSPPGQVLSTEAFF. In DNA form, the CDR3 reads TGTGCCAGCAGTCCCCCGGGACAGGTTCTGAGCACTGAAGCTTTCTTT. The chain links TRBV28 to TRBJ1-1; 8 bases line up with TRBD1. Trimming removed 5 bases from V and 4 bases from J; junction bases left unmatched: 12. CDR3 length: 16 amino acids. CDR1 is MDHEN and CDR2 is SYDVKM in the germline V gene.

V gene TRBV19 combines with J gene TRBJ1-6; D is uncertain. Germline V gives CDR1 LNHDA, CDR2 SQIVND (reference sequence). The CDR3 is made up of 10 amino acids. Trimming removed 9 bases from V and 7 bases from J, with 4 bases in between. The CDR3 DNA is TGTGCCAGGACAAATTCACCCCTCCACTTT. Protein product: CARTNSPLHF. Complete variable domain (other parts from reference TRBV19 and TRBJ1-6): DGGITQSPKYLFRKEGQNVTLSCEQNLNHDAMYWYRQDPGQGLRLIYYSQIVNDFQKGDIAEGYSVSREKKESFPLTVTSAQKNPTAFYLCARTNSPLHFGNGTRLTVT.

The DNA for the CDR3 is TGCGCCAGCAGCCAAGATCTTAGGACAGGGGGCTCTCCCGGAAACACCATATATTTT. It specifies CASSQDLRTGGSPGNTIYF. This chain joins TRBV4-3 and TRBJ1-3, with 11 bases fitting TRBD1. J lost 4 bases, V lost 0 bases, and 11 bases had no gene match. Germline loops: CDR1 LGHNA, CDR2 YSLEER. CDR3 length: 19 amino acids.

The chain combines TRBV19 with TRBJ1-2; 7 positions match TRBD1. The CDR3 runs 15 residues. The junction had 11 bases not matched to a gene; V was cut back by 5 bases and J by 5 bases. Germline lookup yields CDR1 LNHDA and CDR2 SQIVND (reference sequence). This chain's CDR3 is CASSLPDRVWYGYTF. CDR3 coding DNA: TGTGCCAGTAGTTTACCTGACAGGGTTTGGTATGGCTACACCTTC.

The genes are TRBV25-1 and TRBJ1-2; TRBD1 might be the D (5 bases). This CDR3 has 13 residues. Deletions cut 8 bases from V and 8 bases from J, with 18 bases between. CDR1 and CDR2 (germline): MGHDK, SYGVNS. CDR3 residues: CASSKGRGSGYTF. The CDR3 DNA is TGTGCCAGCTCAAAAGGACGGGGGTCGGGCTACACCTTC.

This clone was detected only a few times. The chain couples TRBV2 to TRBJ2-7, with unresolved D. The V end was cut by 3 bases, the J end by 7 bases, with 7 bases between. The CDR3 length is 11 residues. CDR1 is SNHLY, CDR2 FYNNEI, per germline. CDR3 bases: TGTGCCAGCAGTGAGCTTCGGGAGCAGTACTTC. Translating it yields CASSELREQYF.

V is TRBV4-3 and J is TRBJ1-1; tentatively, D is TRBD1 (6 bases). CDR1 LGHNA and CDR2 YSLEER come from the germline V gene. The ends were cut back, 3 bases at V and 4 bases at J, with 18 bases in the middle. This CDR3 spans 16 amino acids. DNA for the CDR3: TGCGCCAGCAGCCACCTGCTGGGGGCTAAGGGCACTGAAGCTTTCTTT. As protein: CASSHLLGAKGTEAFF.

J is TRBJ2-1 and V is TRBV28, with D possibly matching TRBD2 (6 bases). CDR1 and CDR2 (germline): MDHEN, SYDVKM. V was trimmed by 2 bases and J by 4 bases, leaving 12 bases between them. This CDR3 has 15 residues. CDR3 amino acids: CASSLGGSEYNEQFF. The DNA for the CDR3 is TGTGCCAGCAGTTTAGGGGGGTCCGAATACAATGAGCAGTTCTTC. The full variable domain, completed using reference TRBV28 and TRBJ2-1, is DVKVTQSSRYLVKRTGEKVFLECVQDMDHENMFWYRQDPGLGLRLIYFSYDVKMKEKGDIPEGYSVSREKKERFSLILESASTNQTSMYLCASSLGGSEYNEQFFGPGTRLTVL.

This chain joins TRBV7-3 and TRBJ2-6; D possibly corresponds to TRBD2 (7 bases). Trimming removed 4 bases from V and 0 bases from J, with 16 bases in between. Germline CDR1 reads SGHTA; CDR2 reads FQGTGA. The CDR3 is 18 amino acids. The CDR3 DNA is TGTGCCAGCAGCTCGAAGGGAAGGGGGGGCTCTGGGGCCAACGTCCTGACTTTC. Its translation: CASSSKGRGGSGANVLTF.

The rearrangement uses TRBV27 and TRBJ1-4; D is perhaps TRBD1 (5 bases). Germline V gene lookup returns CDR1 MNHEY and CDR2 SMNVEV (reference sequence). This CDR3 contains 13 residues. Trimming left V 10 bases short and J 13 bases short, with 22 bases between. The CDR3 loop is CATLLGGAQILFF. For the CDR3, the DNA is TGTGCCACCCTCTTGGGGGGAGCTCAGATACTGTTTTTT.

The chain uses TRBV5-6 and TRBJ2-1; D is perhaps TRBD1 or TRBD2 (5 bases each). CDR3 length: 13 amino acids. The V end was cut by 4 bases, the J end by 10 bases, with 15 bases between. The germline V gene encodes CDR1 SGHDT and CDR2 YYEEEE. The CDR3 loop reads CASSVGRLEEQFF. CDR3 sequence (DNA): TGTGCCAGCAGCGTGGGACGTCTGGAGGAGCAGTTCTTC.

The CDR3 DNA reads TGTGCCAGCAGCCGACAGGGGGCTTATTCGTCCGGGGCCAACGTCCTGACTTTC. Translated: CASSRQGAYSSGANVLTF. The rearrangement uses TRBV28 and TRBJ2-6; 10 bases line up with TRBD1. V lost 6 bases to trimming and J lost 4 bases; unmatched junction nucleotides: 12. This CDR3 comprises 18 residues. Germline-derived CDR1 and CDR2 are MDHEN and SYDVKM.

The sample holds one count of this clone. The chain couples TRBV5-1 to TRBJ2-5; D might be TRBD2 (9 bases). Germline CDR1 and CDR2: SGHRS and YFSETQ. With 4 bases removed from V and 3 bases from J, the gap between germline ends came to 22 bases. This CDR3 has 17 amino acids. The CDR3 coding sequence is TGCGCCAGCAGCCAGGGGGCCCTTAGCGGGGGAAAAGAGACCCAGTACTTC. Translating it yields CASSQGALSGGKETQYF.

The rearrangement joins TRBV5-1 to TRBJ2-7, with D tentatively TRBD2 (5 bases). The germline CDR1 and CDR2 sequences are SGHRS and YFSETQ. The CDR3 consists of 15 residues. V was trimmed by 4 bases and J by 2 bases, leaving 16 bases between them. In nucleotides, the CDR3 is TGCGCCAGCAGCCCACATGACGGGATACCCTACGAGCAGTACTTC. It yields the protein CASSPHDGIPYEQYF.

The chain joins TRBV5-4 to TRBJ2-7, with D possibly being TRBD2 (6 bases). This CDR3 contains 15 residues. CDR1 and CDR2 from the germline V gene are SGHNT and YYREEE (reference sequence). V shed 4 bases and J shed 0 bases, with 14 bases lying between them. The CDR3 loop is CASSLGAGPSYEQYF. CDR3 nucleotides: TGTGCCAGCAGCCTAGGGGCGGGGCCCTCCTACGAGCAGTACTTC.

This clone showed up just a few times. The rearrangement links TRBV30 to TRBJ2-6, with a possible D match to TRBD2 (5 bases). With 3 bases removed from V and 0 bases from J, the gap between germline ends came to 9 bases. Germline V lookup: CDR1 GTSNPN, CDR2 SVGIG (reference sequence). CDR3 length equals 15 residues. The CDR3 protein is CAWSVGSSGANVLTF. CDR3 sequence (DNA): TGTGCCTGGAGCGTAGGGAGCTCTGGGGCCAACGTCCTGACTTTC.